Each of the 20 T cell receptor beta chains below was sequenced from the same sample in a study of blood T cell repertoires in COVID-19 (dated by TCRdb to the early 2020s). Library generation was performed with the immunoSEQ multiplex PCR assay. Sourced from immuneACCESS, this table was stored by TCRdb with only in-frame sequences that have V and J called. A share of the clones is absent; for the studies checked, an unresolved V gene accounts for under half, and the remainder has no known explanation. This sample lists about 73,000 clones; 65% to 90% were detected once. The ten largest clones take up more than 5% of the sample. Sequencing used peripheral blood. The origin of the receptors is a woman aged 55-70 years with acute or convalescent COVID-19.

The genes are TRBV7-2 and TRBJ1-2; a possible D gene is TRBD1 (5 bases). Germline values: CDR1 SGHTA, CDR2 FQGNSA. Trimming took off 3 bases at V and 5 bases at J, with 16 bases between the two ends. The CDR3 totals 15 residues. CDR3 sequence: CASSFTPRDSYGYTF. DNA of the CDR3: TGTGCCAGCAGCTTTACCCCCAGGGATTCTTATGGCTACACCTTC.

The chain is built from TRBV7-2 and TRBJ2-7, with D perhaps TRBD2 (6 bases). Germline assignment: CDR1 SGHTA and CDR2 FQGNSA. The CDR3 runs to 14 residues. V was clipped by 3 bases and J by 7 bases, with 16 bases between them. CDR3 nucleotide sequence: TGTGCCAGCAGCTTCGCCTCAGGGAGGAGGGAGCAGTACTTC. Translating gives CASSFASGRREQYF.

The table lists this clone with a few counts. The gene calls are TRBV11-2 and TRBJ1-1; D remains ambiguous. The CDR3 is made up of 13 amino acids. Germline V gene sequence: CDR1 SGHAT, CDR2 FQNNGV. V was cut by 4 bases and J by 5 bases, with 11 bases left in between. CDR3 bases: TGTGCCAGCAGCTCCCACTTGAGAACTGAAGCTTTCTTT. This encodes CASSSHLRTEAFF. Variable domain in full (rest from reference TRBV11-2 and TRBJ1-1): EAGVAQSPRYKIIEKRQSVAFWCNPISGHATLYWYQQILGQGPKLLIQFQNNGVVDDSQLPKDRFSAERLKGVDSTLKIQPAKLEDSAVYLCASSSHLRTEAFFGQGTRLTVV.

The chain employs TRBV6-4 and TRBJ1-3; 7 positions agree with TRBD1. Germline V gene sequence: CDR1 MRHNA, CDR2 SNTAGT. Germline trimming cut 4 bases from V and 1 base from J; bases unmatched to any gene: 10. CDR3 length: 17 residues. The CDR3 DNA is TGTGCCAGCAGTGCCCCGGGACAGTCGAAATCTGGAAACACCATATATTTT. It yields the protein CASSAPGQSKSGNTIYF.

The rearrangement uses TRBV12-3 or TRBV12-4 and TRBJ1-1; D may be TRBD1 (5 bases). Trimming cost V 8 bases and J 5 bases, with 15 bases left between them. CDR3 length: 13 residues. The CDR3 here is CASQSGVETEAFF. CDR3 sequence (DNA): TGTGCCAGCCAGTCGGGGGTAGAGACTGAAGCTTTCTTT.

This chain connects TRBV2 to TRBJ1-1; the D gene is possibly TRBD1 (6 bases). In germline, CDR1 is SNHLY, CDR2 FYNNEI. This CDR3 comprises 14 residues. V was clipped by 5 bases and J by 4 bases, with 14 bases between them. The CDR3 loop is CASSRVRGGTEAFF. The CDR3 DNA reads TGTGCCAGCAGTCGGGTAAGGGGGGGCACTGAAGCTTTCTTT.

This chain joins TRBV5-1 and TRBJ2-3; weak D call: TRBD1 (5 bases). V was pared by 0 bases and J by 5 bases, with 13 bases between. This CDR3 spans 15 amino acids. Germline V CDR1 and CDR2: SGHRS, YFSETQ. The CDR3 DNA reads TGCGCCAGCAGCTTGGACAGGACAAATGAAGATACGCAGTATTTT. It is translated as CASSLDRTNEDTQYF.

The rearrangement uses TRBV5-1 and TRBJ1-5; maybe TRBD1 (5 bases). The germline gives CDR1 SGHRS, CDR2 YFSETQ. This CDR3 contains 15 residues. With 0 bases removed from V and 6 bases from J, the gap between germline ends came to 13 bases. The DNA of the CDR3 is TGCGCCAGCAGCTTGGAGGGCAGGGATGGTCAGCCCCAGCATTTT. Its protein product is CASSLEGRDGQPQHF.

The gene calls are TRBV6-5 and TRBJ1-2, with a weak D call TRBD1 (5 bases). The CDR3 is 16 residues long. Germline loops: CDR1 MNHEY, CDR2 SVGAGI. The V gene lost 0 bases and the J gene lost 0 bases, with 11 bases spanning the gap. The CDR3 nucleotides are TGTGCCAGCAGTTACTCTTCCAGGGCGACTAACTATGGCTACACCTTC. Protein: CASSYSSRATNYGYTF.

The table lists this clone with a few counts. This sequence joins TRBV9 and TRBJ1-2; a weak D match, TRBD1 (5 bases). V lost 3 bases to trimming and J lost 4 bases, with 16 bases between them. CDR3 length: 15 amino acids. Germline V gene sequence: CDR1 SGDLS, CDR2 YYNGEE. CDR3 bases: TGTGCCAGCAGCGCCTCCCCAGGGCCAACCTATGGCTACACCTTC. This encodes CASSASPGPTYGYTF.

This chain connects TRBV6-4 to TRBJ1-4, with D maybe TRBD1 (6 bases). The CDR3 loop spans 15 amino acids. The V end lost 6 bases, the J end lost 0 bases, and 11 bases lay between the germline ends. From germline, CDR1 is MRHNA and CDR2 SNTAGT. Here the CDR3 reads CASREDRPTNEKLFF. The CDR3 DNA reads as TGTGCCAGCAGGGAGGACAGACCAACTAATGAAAAACTGTTTTTT.

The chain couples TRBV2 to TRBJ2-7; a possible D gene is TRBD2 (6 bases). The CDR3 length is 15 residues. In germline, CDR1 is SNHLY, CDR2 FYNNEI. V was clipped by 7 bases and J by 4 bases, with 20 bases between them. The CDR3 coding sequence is TGTGCCAGCAACCCCCAGGGCGGGGCGGTGTACGAGCAGTACTTC. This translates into CASNPQGGAVYEQYF.

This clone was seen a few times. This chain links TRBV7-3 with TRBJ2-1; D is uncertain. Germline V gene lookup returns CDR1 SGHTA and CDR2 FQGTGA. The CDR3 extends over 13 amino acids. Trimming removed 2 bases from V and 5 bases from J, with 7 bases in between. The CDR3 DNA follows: TGTGCCAGCAGCTTATCCCACAACAATGAGCAGTTCTTC. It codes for CASSLSHNNEQFF.

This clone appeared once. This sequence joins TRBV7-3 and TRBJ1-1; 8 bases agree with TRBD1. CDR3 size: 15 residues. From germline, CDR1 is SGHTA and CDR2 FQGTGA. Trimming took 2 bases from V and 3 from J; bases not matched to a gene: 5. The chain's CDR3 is CASSLQGAMDTEAFF. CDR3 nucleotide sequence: TGTGCCAGCAGCTTACAGGGGGCAATGGACACTGAAGCTTTCTTT.

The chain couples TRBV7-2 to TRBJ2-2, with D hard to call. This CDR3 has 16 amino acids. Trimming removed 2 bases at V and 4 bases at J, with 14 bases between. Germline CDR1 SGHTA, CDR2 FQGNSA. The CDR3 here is CASSLLTGRSTGELFF. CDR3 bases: TGTGCCAGCAGCTTACTTACGGGTCGGAGCACCGGGGAGCTGTTTTTT.

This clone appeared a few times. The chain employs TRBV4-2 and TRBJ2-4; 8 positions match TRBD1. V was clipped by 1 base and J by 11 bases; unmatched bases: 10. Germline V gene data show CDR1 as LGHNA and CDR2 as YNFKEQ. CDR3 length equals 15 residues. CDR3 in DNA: TGTGCCAGCAGCCAAGGGGCAGGGGGCGAGGGACTTCAGTACTTC. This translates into CASSQGAGGEGLQYF.

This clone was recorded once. CDR3 protein: CATSDKRTGGAEKLFF. Written as DNA, the CDR3 is TGTGCCACCAGTGATAAACGGACAGGGGGGGCTGAAAAACTGTTTTTT. This chain links TRBV24-1 with TRBJ1-4, with 10 nucleotides matching TRBD1. With 3 bases clipped from V and 7 bases from J, the junction kept 7 bases outside the gene matches. Per germline, CDR1 KGHDR and CDR2 SFDVKD. There are 16 residues in the CDR3.

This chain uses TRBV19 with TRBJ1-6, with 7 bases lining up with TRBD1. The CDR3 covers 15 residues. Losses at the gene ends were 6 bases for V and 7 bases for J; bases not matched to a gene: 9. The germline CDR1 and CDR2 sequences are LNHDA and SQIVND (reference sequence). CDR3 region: CASSPLDRPNSPLHF. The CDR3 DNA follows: TGTGCCAGTAGCCCATTGGACAGGCCAAATTCACCCCTCCACTTT.

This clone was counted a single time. Here the CDR3 reads CASSPWKGAGGTDTQYF. CDR3 in DNA: TGTGCCAGCAGTCCGTGGAAGGGGGCCGGGGGCACAGATACGCAGTATTTT. The chain joins TRBV6-6 to TRBJ2-3; TRBD1 matches at 7 bases. The CDR3 spans 17 residues. The trim removed 5 bases at V and 1 base at J, leaving 12 bases unmatched. CDR1 and CDR2 from the germline V gene are MNHNY and SVGAGI (reference sequence).

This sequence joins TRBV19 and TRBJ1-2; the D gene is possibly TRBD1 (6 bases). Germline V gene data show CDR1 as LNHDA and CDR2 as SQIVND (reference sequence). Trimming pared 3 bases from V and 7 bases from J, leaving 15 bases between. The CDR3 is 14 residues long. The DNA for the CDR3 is TGTGCCAGTAGTATCTACACAGGGAGCGCTGGCTACACCTTC. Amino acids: CASSIYTGSAGYTF.